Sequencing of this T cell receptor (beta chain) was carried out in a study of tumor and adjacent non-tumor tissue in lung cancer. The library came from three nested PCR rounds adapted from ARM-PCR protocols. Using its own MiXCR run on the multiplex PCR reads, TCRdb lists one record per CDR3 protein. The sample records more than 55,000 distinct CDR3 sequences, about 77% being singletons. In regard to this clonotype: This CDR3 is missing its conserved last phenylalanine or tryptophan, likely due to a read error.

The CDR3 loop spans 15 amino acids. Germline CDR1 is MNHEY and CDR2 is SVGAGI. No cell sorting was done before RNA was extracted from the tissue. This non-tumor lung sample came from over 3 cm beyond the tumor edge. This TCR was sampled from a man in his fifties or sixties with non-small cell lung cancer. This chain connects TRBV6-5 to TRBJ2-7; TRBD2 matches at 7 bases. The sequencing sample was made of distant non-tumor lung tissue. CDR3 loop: CASSDSRRETAEQYS. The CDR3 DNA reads TGTGCCAGCAGTGACTCGAGGCGGGAGACGGCTGAGCAGTACTCC.